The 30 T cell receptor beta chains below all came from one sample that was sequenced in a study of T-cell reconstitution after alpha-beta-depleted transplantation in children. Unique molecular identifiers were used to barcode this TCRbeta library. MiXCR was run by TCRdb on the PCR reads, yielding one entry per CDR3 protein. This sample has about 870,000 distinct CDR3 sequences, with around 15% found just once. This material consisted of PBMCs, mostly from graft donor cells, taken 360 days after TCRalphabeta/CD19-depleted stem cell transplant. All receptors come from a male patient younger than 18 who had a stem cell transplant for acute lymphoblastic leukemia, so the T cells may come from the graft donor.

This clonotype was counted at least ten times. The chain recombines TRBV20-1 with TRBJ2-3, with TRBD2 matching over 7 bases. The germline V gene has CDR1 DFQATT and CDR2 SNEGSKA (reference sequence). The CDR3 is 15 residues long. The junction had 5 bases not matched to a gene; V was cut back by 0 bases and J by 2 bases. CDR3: CSARDIGRATDTQYF. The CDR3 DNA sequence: TGCAGTGCTAGAGATATTGGGAGGGCCACAGATACGCAGTATTTT.

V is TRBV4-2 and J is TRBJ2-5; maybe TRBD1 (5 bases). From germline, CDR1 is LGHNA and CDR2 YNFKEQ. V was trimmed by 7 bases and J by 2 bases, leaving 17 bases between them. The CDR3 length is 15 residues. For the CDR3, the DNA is TGTGCCAGCACCCGAGTCGACAGTGGACAAGAGACCCAGTACTTC. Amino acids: CASTRVDSGQETQYF.

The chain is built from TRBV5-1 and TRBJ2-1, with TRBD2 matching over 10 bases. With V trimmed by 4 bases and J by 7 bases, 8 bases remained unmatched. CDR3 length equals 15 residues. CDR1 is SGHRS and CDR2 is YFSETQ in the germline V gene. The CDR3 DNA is TGCGCCAGCAGCGGAAGCGGGAGGGCCAGAAATGAGCAGTTCTTC. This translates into CASSGSGRARNEQFF. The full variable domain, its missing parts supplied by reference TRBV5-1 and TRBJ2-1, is KAGVTQTPRYLIKTRGQQVTLSCSPISGHRSVSWYQQTPGQGLQFLFEYFSETQRNKGNFPGRFSGRQFSNSRSEMNVSTLELGDSALYLCASSGSGRARNEQFFGPGTRLTVL.

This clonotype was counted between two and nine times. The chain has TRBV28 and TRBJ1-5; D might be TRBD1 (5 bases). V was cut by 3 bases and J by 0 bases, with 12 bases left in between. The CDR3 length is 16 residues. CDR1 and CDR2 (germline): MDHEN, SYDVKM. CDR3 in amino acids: CASSLGHPFSNQPQHF. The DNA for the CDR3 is TGTGCCAGCAGTTTGGGGCACCCCTTTAGCAATCAGCCCCAGCATTTT.

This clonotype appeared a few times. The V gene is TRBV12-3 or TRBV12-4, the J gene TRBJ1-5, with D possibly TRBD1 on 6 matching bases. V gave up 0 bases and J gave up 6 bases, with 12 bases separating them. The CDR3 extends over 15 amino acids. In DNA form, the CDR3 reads TGTGCCAGCAGTTTAGCGGGGGCAGCCTCTCAGCCCCAGCATTTT. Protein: CASSLAGAASQPQHF.

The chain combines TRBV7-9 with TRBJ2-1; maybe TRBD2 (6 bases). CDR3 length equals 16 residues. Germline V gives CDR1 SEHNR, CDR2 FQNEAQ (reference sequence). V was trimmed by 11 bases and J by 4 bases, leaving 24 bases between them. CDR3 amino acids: CADGYGSSKGYNEQFF. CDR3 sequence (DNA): TGTGCCGACGGCTACGGGAGTTCCAAAGGGTACAATGAGCAGTTCTTC.

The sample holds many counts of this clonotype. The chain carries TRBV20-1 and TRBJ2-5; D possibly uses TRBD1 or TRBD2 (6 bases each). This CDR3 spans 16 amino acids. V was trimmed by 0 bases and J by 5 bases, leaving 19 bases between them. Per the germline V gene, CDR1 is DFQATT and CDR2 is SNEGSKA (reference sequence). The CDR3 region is CSAREWHREVGETQYF. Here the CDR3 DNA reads TGCAGTGCTAGAGAGTGGCACAGGGAGGTTGGGGAGACCCAGTACTTC.

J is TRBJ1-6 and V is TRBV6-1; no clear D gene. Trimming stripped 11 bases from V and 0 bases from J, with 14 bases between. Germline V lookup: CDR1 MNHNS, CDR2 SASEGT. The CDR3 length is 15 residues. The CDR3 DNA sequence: TGTGCCGGCCAAGAGTTTTACTCCTATAATTCACCCCTCCACTTT. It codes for CAGQEFYSYNSPLHF.

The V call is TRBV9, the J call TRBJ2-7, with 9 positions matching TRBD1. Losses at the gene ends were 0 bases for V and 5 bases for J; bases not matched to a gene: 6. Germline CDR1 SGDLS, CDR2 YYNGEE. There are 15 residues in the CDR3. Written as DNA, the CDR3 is TGTGCCAGCAGCGTAGAGGGACAGGGTATAGACGAGCAGTACTTC. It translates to CASSVEGQGIDEQYF.

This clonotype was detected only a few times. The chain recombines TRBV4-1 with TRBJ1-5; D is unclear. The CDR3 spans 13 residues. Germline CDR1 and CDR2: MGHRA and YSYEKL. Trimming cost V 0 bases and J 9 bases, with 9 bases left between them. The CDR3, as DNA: TGCGCCAGCAGCCAAGATAATGACCGGCCCCAGCATTTT. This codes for CASSQDNDRPQHF.

The CDR3 is CASSLELGSGHSGNTIYF. CDR3 sequence (DNA): TGTGCCAGCAGCTTAGAGCTAGGGTCAGGGCACTCTGGAAACACCATATATTTT. The genes are TRBV7-6 and TRBJ1-3; D may be TRBD1 (5 bases). Trimming removed 1 base from V and 0 bases from J, with 16 bases in between. Looked up from germline, CDR1 is SGHVS and CDR2 is FNYEAQ. CDR3 length: 18 residues.

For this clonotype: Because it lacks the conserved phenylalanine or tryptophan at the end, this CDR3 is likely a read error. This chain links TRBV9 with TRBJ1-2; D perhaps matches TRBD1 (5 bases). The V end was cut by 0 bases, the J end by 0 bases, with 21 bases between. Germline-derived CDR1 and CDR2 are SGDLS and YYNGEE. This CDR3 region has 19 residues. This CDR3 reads CASSVVPSGLTLANYGYTS. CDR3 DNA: TGTGCCAGCAGCGTAGTCCCTTCGGGACTGACCTTAGCTAACTATGGCTACACCTCC.

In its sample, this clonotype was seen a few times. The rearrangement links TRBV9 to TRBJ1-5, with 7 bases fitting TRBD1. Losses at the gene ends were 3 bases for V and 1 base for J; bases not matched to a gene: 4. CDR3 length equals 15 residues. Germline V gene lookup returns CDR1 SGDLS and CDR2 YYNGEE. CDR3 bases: TGTGCCAGCAGCGGGGGGACAGCAAGCAATCAGCCCCAGCATTTT. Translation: CASSGGTASNQPQHF.

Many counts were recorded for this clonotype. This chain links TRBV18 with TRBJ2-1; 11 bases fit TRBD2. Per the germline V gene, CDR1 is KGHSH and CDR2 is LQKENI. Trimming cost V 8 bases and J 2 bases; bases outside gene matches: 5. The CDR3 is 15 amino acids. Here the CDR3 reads CASSRLAGTYNEQFF. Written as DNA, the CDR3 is TGTGCCAGCAGTCGACTAGCGGGAACCTACAATGAGCAGTTCTTC.

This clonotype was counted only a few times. The CDR3 region is CATSDPLVSYEQYF. The CDR3 bases are TGTGCCACCAGTGACCCTCTAGTTTCCTACGAGCAGTACTTC. V usage is TRBV24-1 and J usage is TRBJ2-7; D is unclear. The CDR3 runs 14 residues. The germline gives CDR1 KGHDR, CDR2 SFDVKD. V dropped 4 bases and J dropped 1 base, with 10 bases sitting between them.

The CDR3 nucleotides are TGCAGTGCTAGATTAATAGCGGGAGCCTACAATGAGCAGTTCTTC. Its translation is CSARLIAGAYNEQFF. The rearrangement uses TRBV20-1 and TRBJ2-1, with TRBD2 matching over 9 bases. The V segment lost 2 bases and the J segment 2 bases; nucleotides outside the gene matches: 4. The V gene's germline CDR1 is DFQATT and CDR2 SNEGSKA (reference sequence). The CDR3 has 15 residues.

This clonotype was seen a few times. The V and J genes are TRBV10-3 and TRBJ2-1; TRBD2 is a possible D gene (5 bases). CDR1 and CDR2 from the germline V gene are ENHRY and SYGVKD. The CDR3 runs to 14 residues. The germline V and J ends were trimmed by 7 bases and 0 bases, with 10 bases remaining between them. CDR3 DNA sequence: TGTGCCATCACGGCAGGACTCTCCTACAATGAGCAGTTCTTC. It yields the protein CAITAGLSYNEQFF.

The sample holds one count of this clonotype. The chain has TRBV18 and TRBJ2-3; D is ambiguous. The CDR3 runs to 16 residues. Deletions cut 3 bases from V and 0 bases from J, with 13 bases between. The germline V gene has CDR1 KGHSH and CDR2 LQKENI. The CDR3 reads CASSPLPVTSTDTQYF. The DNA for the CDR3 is TGTGCCAGCTCACCTCTACCGGTTACTAGCACAGATACGCAGTATTTT.

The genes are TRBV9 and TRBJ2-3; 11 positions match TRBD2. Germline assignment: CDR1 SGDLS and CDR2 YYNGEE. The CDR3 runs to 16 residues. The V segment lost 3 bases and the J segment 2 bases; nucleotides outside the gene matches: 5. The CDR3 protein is CASSALAGGLTDTQYF. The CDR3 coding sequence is TGTGCCAGCAGCGCTCTAGCGGGAGGACTCACAGATACGCAGTATTTT.

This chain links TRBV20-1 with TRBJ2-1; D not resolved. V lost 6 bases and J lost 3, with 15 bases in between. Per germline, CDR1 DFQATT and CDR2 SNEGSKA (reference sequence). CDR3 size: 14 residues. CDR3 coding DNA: TGCAGTGCCCCCGACTGGGGATTCTACAATGAGCAGTTCTTC. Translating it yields CSAPDWGFYNEQFF.

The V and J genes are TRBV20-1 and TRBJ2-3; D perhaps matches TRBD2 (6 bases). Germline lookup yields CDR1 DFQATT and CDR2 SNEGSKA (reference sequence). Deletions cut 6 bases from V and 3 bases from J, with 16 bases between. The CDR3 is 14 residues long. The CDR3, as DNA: TGCAGTGCGACTCCAGCGGGCCCTACAGATACGCAGTATTTT. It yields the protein CSATPAGPTDTQYF.

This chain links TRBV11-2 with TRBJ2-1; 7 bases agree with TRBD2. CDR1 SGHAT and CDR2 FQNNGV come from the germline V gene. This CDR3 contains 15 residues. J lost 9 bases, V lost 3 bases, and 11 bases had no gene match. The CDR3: CASSFFGRKHGEQFF. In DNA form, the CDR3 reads TGTGCCAGCAGCTTTTTCGGGAGGAAGCACGGTGAGCAGTTCTTC.

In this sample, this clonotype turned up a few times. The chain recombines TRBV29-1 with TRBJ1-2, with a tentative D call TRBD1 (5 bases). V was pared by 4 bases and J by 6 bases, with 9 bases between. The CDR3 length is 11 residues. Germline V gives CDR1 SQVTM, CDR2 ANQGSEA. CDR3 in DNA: TGCAGCGTTGGGGGGTTGAATGGCTACACCTTC. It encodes CSVGGLNGYTF.

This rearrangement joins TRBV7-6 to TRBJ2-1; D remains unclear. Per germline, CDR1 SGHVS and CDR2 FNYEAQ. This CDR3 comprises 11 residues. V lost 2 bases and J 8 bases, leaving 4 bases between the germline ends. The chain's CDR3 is CASSLIHEQFF. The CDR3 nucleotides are TGTGCCAGCAGCTTAATTCATGAGCAGTTCTTC.

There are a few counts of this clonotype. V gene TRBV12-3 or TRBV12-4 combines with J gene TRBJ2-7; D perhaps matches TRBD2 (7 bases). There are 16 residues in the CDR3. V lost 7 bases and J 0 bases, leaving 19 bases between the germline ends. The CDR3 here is CASTPSGGQPSYEQYF. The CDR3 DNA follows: TGTGCCAGCACCCCCTCGGGGGGCCAACCCTCCTACGAGCAGTACTTC.

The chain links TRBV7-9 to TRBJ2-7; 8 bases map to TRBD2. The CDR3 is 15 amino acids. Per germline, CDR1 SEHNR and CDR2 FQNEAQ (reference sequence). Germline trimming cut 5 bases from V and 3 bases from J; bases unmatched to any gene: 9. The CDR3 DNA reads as TGTGCCAGCAGCCCGGAAGCGGGAGCAGGCTACGAGCAGTACTTC. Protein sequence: CASSPEAGAGYEQYF.

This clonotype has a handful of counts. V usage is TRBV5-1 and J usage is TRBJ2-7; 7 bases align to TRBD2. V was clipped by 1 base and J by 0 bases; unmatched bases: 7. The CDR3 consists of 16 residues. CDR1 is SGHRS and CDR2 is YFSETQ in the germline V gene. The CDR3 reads CASSLSTSRSSYEQYF. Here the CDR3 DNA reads TGCGCCAGCAGCTTGTCGACTAGCAGGAGCTCCTACGAGCAGTACTTC.

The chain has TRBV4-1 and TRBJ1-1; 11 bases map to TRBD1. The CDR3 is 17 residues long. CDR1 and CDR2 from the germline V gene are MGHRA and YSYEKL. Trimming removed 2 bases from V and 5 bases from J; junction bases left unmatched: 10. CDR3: CASSQPGMRDRGTEAFF. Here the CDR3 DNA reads TGCGCCAGCAGCCAACCGGGGATGAGGGACAGGGGGACTGAAGCTTTCTTT.

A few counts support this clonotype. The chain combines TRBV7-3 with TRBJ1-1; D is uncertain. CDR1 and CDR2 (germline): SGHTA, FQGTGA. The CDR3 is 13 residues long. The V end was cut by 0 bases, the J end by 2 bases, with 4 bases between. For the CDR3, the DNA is TGTGCCAGCAGCTTAACGTTTAACACTGAAGCTTTCTTT. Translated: CASSLTFNTEAFF. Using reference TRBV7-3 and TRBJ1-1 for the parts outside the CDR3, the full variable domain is GAGVSQTPSNKVTEKGKYVELRCDPISGHTALYWYRQSLGQGPEFLIYFQGTGAADDSGLPNDRFFAVRPEGSVSTLKIQRTERGDSAVYLCASSLTFNTEAFFGQGTRLTVV.

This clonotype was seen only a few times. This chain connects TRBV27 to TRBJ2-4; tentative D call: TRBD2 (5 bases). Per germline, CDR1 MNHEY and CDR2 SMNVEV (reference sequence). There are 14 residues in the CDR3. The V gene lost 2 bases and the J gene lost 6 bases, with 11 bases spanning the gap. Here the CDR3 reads CASSLAGRGNIQYF. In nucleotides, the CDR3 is TGTGCCAGCAGTTTAGCGGGTCGGGGAAACATTCAGTACTTC.